The 28 T cell receptor beta chains listed next were all sequenced from one sample in a study of blood T cells in healthy people across ages (dated by TCRdb to 2014 to 2015). Receptor libraries were prepared by 5' RACE. Sequencing relied on an Illumina HiSeq 2500. A second PCR of about 7 to 12 cycles was performed with a sample-barcoded 5' primer and a J-beta primer mix. TCRdb reprocessed the public reads (quality trimming at Q25 with fastp, clone calling with MiXCR) and kept in-frame beta chains. Each entry is one CDR3 protein sequence, shown with its most common DNA and genes. The sample table lists 550,000 to 600,000 distinct CDR3 sequences, around half of them with a count of one. Roughly 25% of the sample is held by the ten biggest clonotypes. Sequencing was carried out using blood. The receptors derive from a man older than 75 in good health.

The DNA for the CDR3 is TGTGCCAGCAGTGATCATAGCGATACGCAGTATTTT. The encoded protein is CASSDHSDTQYF. The genes are TRBV2 and TRBJ2-3; unclear D gene. V dropped 3 bases and J dropped 6 bases, with 7 bases sitting between them. The CDR3 has 12 residues. Germline lookup yields CDR1 SNHLY and CDR2 FYNNEI.

The V and J genes are TRBV20-1 and TRBJ1-2; 10 bases are shared with TRBD1. V lost 5 bases, J lost 8 bases, and 8 bases stayed unmatched. The CDR3 extends over 13 amino acids. Germline CDR1 and CDR2: DFQATT and SNEGSKA (reference sequence). CDR3 residues: CSASRQGAQGYTF. As DNA, the CDR3 is TGCAGTGCTTCCCGACAGGGGGCGCAAGGCTACACCTTC.

The CDR3 bases are TGTGCCAGCAGCCACAGGGGGCGGGACACTGAAGCTTTCTTT. It encodes CASSHRGRDTEAFF. The genes are TRBV7-3 and TRBJ1-1, with TRBD1 matching 9 bases. The CDR3 is made up of 14 amino acids. V was clipped by 5 bases and J by 3 bases; unmatched bases: 4. Germline values: CDR1 SGHTA, CDR2 FQGTGA.

This chain connects TRBV10-3 to TRBJ2-7; a possible D gene is TRBD2 (6 bases). The V and J ends lost 7 bases and 5 bases respectively, with 21 bases between them. This CDR3 contains 15 residues. The germline gives CDR1 ENHRY, CDR2 SYGVKD. CDR3 residues: CAINPGTGRGNEQYF. The CDR3 DNA reads as TGTGCCATCAACCCCGGGACTGGCCGTGGAAACGAGCAGTACTTC.

This sequence joins TRBV6-6 and TRBJ1-1; 7 positions agree with TRBD1. The CDR3 length is 16 residues. Germline trimming cut 4 bases from V and 7 bases from J; bases unmatched to any gene: 15. CDR1 is MNHNY, CDR2 SVGAGI, per germline (reference sequence). The CDR3 DNA reads TGTGCCAGCAGTTCCCCGGACAGGCCCTCGCTTGATGAAGCTTTCTTT. Its protein is CASSSPDRPSLDEAFF.

This clonotype was seen ten or more times. This chain joins TRBV6-6 and TRBJ2-7; no clear D. Germline CDR1 MNHNY, CDR2 SVGAGI (reference sequence). This CDR3 region has 14 residues. Trimming pared 2 bases from V and 1 base from J, leaving 9 bases between. CDR3 region: CASSYPDGSYEQYF. The CDR3 DNA sequence: TGTGCCAGCAGTTACCCGGACGGGTCCTACGAGCAGTACTTC.

The rearrangement joins TRBV5-1 to TRBJ2-4; possibly TRBD2 for D (5 bases). V lost 4 bases to trimming and J lost 0 bases, with 17 bases between them. The germline CDR1 and CDR2 sequences are SGHRS and YFSETQ. The CDR3 has 17 amino acids. The chain's CDR3 is CASSPRLGVLAKNIQYF. The CDR3 DNA sequence: TGCGCCAGCAGCCCCCGCCTCGGGGTACTAGCCAAAAACATTCAGTACTTC.

This chain joins TRBV29-1 and TRBJ2-3, with D possibly TRBD1 on 5 matching bases. Germline V lookup: CDR1 SQVTM, CDR2 ANQGSEA. This CDR3 has 12 residues. With 7 bases removed from V and 2 bases from J, the gap between germline ends came to 10 bases. This CDR3 reads CSALQDTDTQYF. As DNA, the CDR3 is TGCAGCGCACTACAGGACACAGATACGCAGTATTTT.

The sample holds a few counts of this clonotype. The gene calls are TRBV6-6 and TRBJ1-5; weak D call: TRBD1 (5 bases). The CDR3 sequence is 15 residues long. Trimming left V 6 bases short and J 7 bases short, with 19 bases between. Per the germline V gene, CDR1 is MNHNY and CDR2 is SVGAGI (reference sequence). CDR3 sequence: CASRPGRQFRQPQHF. CDR3 nucleotide sequence: TGTGCCAGCAGACCCGGACGACAGTTCCGGCAGCCCCAGCATTTT.

The table lists this clonotype with a few counts. The gene calls are TRBV7-9 and TRBJ2-1; 7 bases line up with TRBD1. The CDR3 runs to 15 residues. With 2 bases clipped from V and 9 bases from J, the junction kept 10 bases outside the gene matches. Germline-derived CDR1 and CDR2 are SEHNR and FQNEAQ (reference sequence). The CDR3 spells CASSLLGQNQPEQFF. The CDR3 DNA sequence: TGTGCCAGCAGCTTATTGGGACAGAACCAGCCTGAGCAGTTCTTC.

J is TRBJ2-5 and V is TRBV7-3; tentatively, D is TRBD1 or TRBD2 (5 bases each). There are 15 residues in the CDR3. V was shortened by 2 bases and J by 2 bases, with 12 bases between the two germline ends. Germline CDR1 reads SGHTA; CDR2 reads FQGTGA. CDR3 nucleotide sequence: TGTGCCAGCAGCTTATCGGGGCAGGTTCAAGAGACCCAGTACTTC. It encodes CASSLSGQVQETQYF.

This chain joins TRBV7-3 and TRBJ2-3; maybe TRBD2 (7 bases). Trimming took 0 bases from V and 4 from J, leaving 8 bases between them. The germline gives CDR1 SGHTA, CDR2 FQGTGA. The CDR3 sequence is 14 residues long. CDR3 region: CASSLTGGPDTQYF. The CDR3 DNA follows: TGTGCCAGCAGCTTAACGGGGGGGCCAGATACGCAGTATTTT.

This clonotype has a count of ten or more. This chain links TRBV10-3 with TRBJ2-1, with unresolved D. The CDR3 is 16 residues long. V lost 3 bases and J 6 bases, leaving 18 bases between the germline ends. Germline values: CDR1 ENHRY, CDR2 SYGVKD. In DNA form, the CDR3 reads TGTGCCATCAGTGACCGCGGACCAACGGTGGGCAATGAGCAGTTCTTC. Its protein is CAISDRGPTVGNEQFF.

The J gene is TRBJ2-3, the V gene TRBV20-1, with 8 bases matching TRBD2. CDR3 size: 17 residues. The trim removed 1 base at V and 0 bases at J, leaving 9 bases unmatched. Germline CDR1 reads DFQATT; CDR2 reads SNEGSKA (reference sequence). In nucleotides, the CDR3 is TGCAGTGCTAGAGGGAGCGGGAGAGCAACTAGCACAGATACGCAGTATTTT. This sequence encodes CSARGSGRATSTDTQYF.

In this sample, this clonotype turned up a few times. The chain has TRBV10-3 and TRBJ2-5; 7 nucleotides agree with TRBD1. The V gene's germline CDR1 is ENHRY and CDR2 SYGVKD. CDR3 size: 15 residues. Losses at the gene ends were 4 bases for V and 1 base for J; bases not matched to a gene: 6. The CDR3 reads CAISATGDLQETQYF. The DNA for the CDR3 is TGTGCCATCAGTGCTACAGGGGACCTCCAAGAGACCCAGTACTTC.

This clonotype was detected many times. J is TRBJ2-2 and V is TRBV6-5, with TRBD1 as a possible D gene (5 bases). CDR3 length equals 15 residues. Trimming cost V 0 bases and J 6 bases, with 11 bases left between them. CDR1 and CDR2 (germline): MNHEY, SVGAGI. CDR3 sequence reads: CASSYSRQGPGELFF. For the CDR3, the DNA is TGTGCCAGCAGTTACTCCCGCCAGGGTCCCGGGGAGCTGTTTTTT.

This clonotype has just one count. This sequence joins TRBV29-1 and TRBJ2-1, with 8 bases that match TRBD1. Germline assignment: CDR1 SQVTM and CDR2 ANQGSEA. The CDR3 is 12 amino acids. V shed 8 bases and J 2 bases; nucleotides not matched to a gene: 2. In nucleotides, the CDR3 is TGCAGCTCGGACAGGGCCTACAATGAGCAGTTCTTC. Translating gives CSSDRAYNEQFF.

The chain uses TRBV6-2 or TRBV6-3 and TRBJ2-5; the D call may be TRBD1 or TRBD2 (5 bases each). This CDR3 spans 16 amino acids. Trimming took 5 bases from V and 1 from J, leaving 17 bases between them. Germline lookup yields CDR1 MNHEY and CDR2 SVGEGT. The CDR3 reads CASSQPGPAPQETQYF. The CDR3, as DNA: TGTGCCAGCAGTCAACCGGGACCCGCTCCCCAAGAGACCCAGTACTTC.

This chain joins TRBV4-1 and TRBJ2-7, with D perhaps TRBD1 or TRBD2 (5 bases each). CDR3 length: 13 residues. V shed 10 bases and J shed 1 base, with 14 bases lying between them. The germline CDR1 and CDR2 sequences are MGHRA and YSYEKL. CDR3 protein: CATGTGPSYEQYF. The CDR3 nucleotides read TGCGCCACCGGGACCGGTCCATCCTACGAGCAGTACTTC.

The genes are TRBV7-3 and TRBJ2-7; TRBD1 matches 10 bases. The end of the DNA is better explained by TRBJ2-1, so the J call may be wrong. Germline loops: CDR1 SGHTA, CDR2 FQGTGA. This CDR3 is built from 14 residues. As DNA, the CDR3 is TGTGCCAGCAGCTTAGGGACAGGGGAGAATGAGCAGTTCTTC. It yields the protein CASSLGTGENEQFF.

The V call is TRBV29-1, the J call TRBJ2-4; D is uncertain. The V and J ends lost 3 bases and 0 bases respectively, with 12 bases between them. The CDR3 consists of 15 residues. Germline CDR1 is SQVTM and CDR2 is ANQGSEA. The chain's CDR3 is CSVDPPGLAKNIQYF. The CDR3 region has the DNA TGCAGCGTTGATCCCCCCGGCCTAGCCAAAAACATTCAGTACTTC.

The V and J genes are TRBV9 and TRBJ2-5; D gene unclear. The DNA end lines up better with TRBJ2-7; the J call may be wrong. CDR3 length: 14 residues. Germline CDR1 reads SGDLS; CDR2 reads YYNGEE. The CDR3 bases are TGTGCCAGCAGCGTAGACCCTATGAGCGCCGAGCAGTACTTC. Amino acids: CASSVDPMSAEQYF.

This clonotype has at least ten counts. The rearrangement links TRBV6-5 to TRBJ2-3; 10 positions agree with TRBD2. Per germline, CDR1 MNHEY and CDR2 SVGAGI. This CDR3 has 15 residues. V shed 6 bases, J shed 2 bases, and the junction held 5 bases outside the gene matches. CDR3 amino acids: CASSLAGAFTDTQYF. In DNA form, the CDR3 reads TGTGCCAGCAGCCTAGCGGGAGCCTTCACAGATACGCAGTATTTT.

This clonotype turned up a few times. The chain carries TRBV4-3 and TRBJ2-7; 9 positions agree with TRBD1. Germline V gene data show CDR1 as LGHNA and CDR2 as YSLEER. The CDR3 totals 18 residues. Germline trimming cut 3 bases from V and 2 bases from J; bases unmatched to any gene: 14. The CDR3 DNA follows: TGCGCCAGCAGCCATCGCTTGGGACAGGGAGTCGTCCCCTACGAGCAGTACTTC. Translated, it gives CASSHRLGQGVVPYEQYF.

Ten or more counts support this clonotype. The V and J genes are TRBV3-1 and TRBJ2-5, with D tentatively TRBD2 (6 bases). The CDR3 spans 16 residues. The germline V gene has CDR1 LGHDT and CDR2 YNNKEL (reference sequence). The ends were cut back, 0 bases at V and 2 bases at J, with 13 bases in the middle. This CDR3 reads CASSQDPGVIQETQYF. The CDR3 region has the DNA TGTGCCAGCAGCCAAGATCCGGGAGTCATTCAAGAGACCCAGTACTTC.

The chain joins TRBV4-3 to TRBJ2-7; TRBD1 aligns across 10 bases. Germline V lookup: CDR1 LGHNA, CDR2 YSLEER. The CDR3 runs to 15 residues. The J segment lost 1 base and the V segment lost 2 bases, leaving 2 bases of the junction unmatched. The CDR3 here is CASSQRTGGSYEQYF. CDR3 DNA: TGCGCCAGCAGCCAACGGACAGGGGGATCCTACGAGCAGTACTTC.

The sample holds a few counts of this clonotype. The chain carries TRBV20-1 and TRBJ2-1; 7 nucleotides match TRBD1. J was trimmed by 2 bases and V by 5 bases; bases with no gene match: 9. Per the germline V gene, CDR1 is DFQATT and CDR2 is SNEGSKA (reference sequence). CDR3 length: 15 residues. The CDR3 DNA reads TGCAGTGCTGGGGGACAGTTGAGCCCCTACAATGAGCAGTTCTTC. This gives the protein CSAGGQLSPYNEQFF.

V gene TRBV29-1 combines with J gene TRBJ1-2; D perhaps matches TRBD1 (5 bases). This CDR3 has 12 amino acids. CDR1 and CDR2 from the germline V gene are SQVTM and ANQGSEA. V lost 6 bases and J lost 3, with 11 bases in between. CDR3 nucleotides: TGCAGCGTCACGACAGAGTACTATGGCTACACCTTC. This codes for CSVTTEYYGYTF.